The clone carrying this T cell receptor (beta chain) was seen more than once but under ten times. Antigen unknown. This same CDR3 is encoded by further DNA sequences in the sample. V was pared by 1 base and J by 2 bases, with 6 bases between. The CDR3 extends over 14 amino acids. Germline CDR1 SNHLY, CDR2 FYNNEI. Sequenced material consisted of expressed TCRB transcripts (all of the isolated RNA was reverse transcribed). Profiling relied on immunoSEQ multiplex PCR, and the TCRdb table lists in-frame clones only, not all of them. The sample has about 240,000 clones, 11% to 15% seen once. This sample was taken from a study of beta chain features in type 1 diabetes. Study-wide findings and caveats: Cells with high TCR expression could be over-represented by cDNA sequencing. For patients, the naive, central memory and Treg TCRB repertoires appeared more alike than for healthy donors. Shortening of TCRB CDR3s, moderate but significant, appeared in all four CD4+ subsets of Type 1 diabetes patients. The influence of HLA type on TCRB rearrangement stayed undetermined.

By way of CD45RO/CCR7/CD25/CD127/CD95/CD27, the CD4+ regulatory, stem cell-like memory, central memory and naive cells were sorted. The rearrangement joins TRBV2 to TRBJ1-5; no clear D. Material: naive CD4+ T cells from blood. This receptor was obtained from a man aged 25 to 40 with type 1 diabetes. The CDR3 loop is CASSEGGGNQPQHF. DNA for the CDR3: TGTGCCAGCAGTGAAGGCGGTGGCAATCAGCCCCAGCATTTT.